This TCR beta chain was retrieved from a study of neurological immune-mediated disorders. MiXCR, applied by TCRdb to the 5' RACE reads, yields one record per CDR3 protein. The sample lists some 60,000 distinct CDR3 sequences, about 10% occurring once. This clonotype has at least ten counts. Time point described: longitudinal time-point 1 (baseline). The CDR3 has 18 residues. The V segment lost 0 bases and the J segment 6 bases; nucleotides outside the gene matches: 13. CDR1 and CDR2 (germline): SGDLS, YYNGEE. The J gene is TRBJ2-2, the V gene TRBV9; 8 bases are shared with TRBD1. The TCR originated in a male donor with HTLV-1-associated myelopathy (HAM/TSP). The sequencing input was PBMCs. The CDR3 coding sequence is TGTGCCAGCAGCGTAGCGGCGAGTGGGCAGGGGGCCCCCGGGGAGCTGTTTTTT. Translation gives CASSVAASGQGAPGELFF. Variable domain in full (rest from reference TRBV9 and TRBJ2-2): DSGVTQTPKHLITATGQRVTLRCSPRSGDLSVYWYQQSLDQGLQFLIQYYNGEERAKGNILERFSAQQFPDLHSELNLSSLELGDSALYFCASSVAASGQGAPGELFFGEGSRLTVL.